This TCR beta chain originates from a study of blood T cell repertoires in COVID-19. Study overall: The origin of the acute and convalescent COVID-19 samples was the United States, Italy and Spain.

Germline V gene sequence: CDR1 MNHEY, CDR2 SVGEGT. The CDR3 covers 15 residues. V lost 6 bases and J 3 bases, leaving 15 bases between the germline ends. In the authors' workflow: Using reference gene primer amplification, nucleated cell counts were estimated. TCRdb's copy holds only in-frame clones and misses some; the assay was immunoSEQ multiplex PCR. V, J and clone size are taken as reported in that table, and D and trimming were inferred from the DNA itself. In the table there are approximately 100,000 clones, 84% of which are singletons. The sequence was obtained from a man in his 60s with acute or convalescent COVID-19. The sequenced sample consisted of peripheral blood. The chain employs TRBV6-2 or TRBV6-3 and TRBJ1-5, with no clear D. The CDR3 protein is CASRPIGVSNQPQHF. The CDR3 DNA is TGTGCCAGCAGACCTATCGGAGTTTCCAATCAGCCCCAGCATTTT.